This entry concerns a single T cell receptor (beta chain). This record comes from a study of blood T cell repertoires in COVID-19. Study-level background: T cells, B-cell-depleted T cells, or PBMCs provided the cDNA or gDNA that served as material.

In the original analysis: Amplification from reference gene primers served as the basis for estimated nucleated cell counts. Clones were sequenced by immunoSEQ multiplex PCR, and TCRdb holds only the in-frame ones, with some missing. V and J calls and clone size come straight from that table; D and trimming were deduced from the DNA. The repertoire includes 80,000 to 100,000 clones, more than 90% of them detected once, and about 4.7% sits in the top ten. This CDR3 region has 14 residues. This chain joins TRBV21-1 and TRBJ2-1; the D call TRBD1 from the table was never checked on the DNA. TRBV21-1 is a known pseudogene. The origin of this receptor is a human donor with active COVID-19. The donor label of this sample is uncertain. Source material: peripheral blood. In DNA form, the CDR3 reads TGTGCCAGCAGCCCCCGACAGCCTCTGTATGAGCAGTTCTTC. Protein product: CASSPRQPLYEQFF.